Only a few counts were recorded for the clone carrying this TCR beta chain. What it binds is unknown. Amplified regions were TCR beta CDR3 sequences from RNA transcripts. During a first-round RT-PCR of the TCR CDR3, the HTBI primer set was used. TCRdb reprocessed the multiplex PCR reads via MiXCR and lists one record per CDR3 protein. The sample has around 380,000 distinct CDR3 sequences; roughly 13% are singletons. The sample originates from a study of T cells in Graves' hyperthyroidism and ophthalmopathy. General observations from the study: Peripheral blood also featured most of the thyroid clonotypes expanded above 0.001.

This receptor was obtained from a man aged 25 to 45 with Graves' hyperthyroidism that later progressed to Graves' ophthalmopathy. What was sequenced was blood.

The CDR3 DNA sequence: TGTGCCAGCACCCCCGCGTGGGGAGAGACCCAGTACTTC. Its protein product is CASTPAWGETQYF. The rearrangement links TRBV5-6 to TRBJ2-5; no firm D call. Germline CDR1 and CDR2: SGHDT and YYEEEE. V lost 6 bases to trimming and J lost 4 bases, with 13 bases between them. The CDR3 contains 13 residues.